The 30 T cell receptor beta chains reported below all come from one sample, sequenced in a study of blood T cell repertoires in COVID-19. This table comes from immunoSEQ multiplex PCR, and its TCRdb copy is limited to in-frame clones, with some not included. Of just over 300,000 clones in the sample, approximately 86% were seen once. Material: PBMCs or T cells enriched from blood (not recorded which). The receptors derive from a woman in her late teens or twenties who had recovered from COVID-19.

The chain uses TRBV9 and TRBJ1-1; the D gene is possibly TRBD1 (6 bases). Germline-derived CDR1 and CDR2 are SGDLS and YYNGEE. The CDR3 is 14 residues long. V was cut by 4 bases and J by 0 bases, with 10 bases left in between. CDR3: CASSSQGMNTEAFF. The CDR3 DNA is TGTGCCAGCAGCTCCCAGGGGATGAACACTGAAGCTTTCTTT.

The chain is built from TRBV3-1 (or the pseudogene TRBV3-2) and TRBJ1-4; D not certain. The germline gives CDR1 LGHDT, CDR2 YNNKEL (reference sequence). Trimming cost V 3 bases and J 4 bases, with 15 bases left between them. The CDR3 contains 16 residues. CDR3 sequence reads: CASSHSVRSYNEKLFF. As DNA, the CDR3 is TGTGCCAGCAGCCACTCCGTCCGCAGTTATAATGAAAAACTGTTTTTT.

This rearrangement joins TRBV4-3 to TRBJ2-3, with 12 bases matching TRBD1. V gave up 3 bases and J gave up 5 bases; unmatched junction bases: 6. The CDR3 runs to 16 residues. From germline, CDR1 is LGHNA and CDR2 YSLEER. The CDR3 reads CASSQGDRGLEDTQYF. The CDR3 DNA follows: TGCGCCAGCAGCCAGGGGGACAGGGGGCTCGAAGATACGCAGTATTTT.

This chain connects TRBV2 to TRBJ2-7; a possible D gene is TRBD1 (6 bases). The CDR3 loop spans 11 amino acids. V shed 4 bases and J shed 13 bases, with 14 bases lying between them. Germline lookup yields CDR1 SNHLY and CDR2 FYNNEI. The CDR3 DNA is TGTGCCAGCAGTGTCGCAGGGGAAATTTACTTC. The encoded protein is CASSVAGEIYF.

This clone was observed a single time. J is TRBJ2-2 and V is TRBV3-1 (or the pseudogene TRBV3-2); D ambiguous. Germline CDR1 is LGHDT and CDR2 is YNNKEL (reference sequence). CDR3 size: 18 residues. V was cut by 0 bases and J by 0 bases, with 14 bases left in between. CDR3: CASSQEVSVPSNTGELFF. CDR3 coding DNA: TGTGCCAGCAGCCAAGAAGTATCGGTGCCCTCGAACACCGGGGAGCTGTTTTTT.

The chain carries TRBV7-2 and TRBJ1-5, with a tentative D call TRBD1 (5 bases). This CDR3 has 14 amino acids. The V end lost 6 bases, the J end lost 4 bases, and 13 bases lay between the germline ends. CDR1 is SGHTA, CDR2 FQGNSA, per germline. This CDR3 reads CASSTRDGNQPQHF. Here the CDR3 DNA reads TGTGCCAGCAGTACGCGGGACGGAAATCAGCCCCAGCATTTT. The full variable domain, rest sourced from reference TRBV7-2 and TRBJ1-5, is GAGVSQSPSNKVTEKGKDVELRCDPISGHTALYWYRQSLGQGLEFLIYFQGNSAPDKSGLPSDRFSAERTGGSVSTLTIQRTQQEDSAVYLCASSTRDGNQPQHFGDGTRLSIL.

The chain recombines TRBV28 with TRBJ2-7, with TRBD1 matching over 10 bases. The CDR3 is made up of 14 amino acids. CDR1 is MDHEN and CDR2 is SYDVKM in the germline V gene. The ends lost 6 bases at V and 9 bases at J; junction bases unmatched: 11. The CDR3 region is CASSSRDRGVVQYF. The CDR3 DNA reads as TGTGCCAGCAGCTCAAGGGACAGGGGAGTTGTGCAGTACTTC. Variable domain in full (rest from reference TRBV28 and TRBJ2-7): DVKVTQSSRYLVKRTGEKVFLECVQDMDHENMFWYRQDPGLGLRLIYFSYDVKMKEKGDIPEGYSVSREKKERFSLILESASTNQTSMYLCASSSRDRGVVQYFGPGTRLTVT.

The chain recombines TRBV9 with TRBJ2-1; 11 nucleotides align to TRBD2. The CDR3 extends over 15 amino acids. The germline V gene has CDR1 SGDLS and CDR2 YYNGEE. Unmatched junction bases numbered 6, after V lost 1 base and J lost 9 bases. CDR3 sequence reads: CASSVSTSGTSEQFF. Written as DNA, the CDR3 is TGTGCCAGCAGCGTATCGACTAGCGGGACGAGTGAGCAGTTCTTC. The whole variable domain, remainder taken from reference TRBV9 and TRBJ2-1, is DSGVTQTPKHLITATGQRVTLRCSPRSGDLSVYWYQQSLDQGLQFLIQYYNGEERAKGNILERFSAQQFPDLHSELNLSSLELGDSALYFCASSVSTSGTSEQFFGPGTRLTVL.

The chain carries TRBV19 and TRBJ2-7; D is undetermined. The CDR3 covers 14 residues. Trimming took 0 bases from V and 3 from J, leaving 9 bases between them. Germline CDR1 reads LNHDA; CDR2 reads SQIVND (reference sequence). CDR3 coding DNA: TGTGCCAGTAGTATAGACCGAACTGACTACGAGCAGTACTTC. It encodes CASSIDRTDYEQYF.

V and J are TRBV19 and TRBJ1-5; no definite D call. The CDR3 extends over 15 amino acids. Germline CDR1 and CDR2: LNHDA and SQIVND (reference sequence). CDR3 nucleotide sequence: TGTGCTCCCTATGAGGATAGCCATAGCAATCAGCCCCAGCATTTT. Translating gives CAPYEDSHSNQPQHF.

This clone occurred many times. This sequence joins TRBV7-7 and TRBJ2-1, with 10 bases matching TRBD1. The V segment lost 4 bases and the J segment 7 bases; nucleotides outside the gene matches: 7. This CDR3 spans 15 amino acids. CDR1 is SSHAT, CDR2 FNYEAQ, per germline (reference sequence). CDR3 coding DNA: TGTGCCAGCAGCTACGGGACAGGGGAATTAAATGAGCAGTTCTTC. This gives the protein CASSYGTGELNEQFF.

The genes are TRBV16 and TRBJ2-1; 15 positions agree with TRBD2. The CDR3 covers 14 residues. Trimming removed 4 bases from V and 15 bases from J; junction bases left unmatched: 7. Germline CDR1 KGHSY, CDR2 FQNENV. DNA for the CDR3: TGTGCCAGCAGCCCCGGGACTAGCGGGAGGAGATGGTTCTTC. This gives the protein CASSPGTSGRRWFF.

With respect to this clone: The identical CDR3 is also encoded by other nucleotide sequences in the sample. CDR3 region: CASSLQGYNSPLHF. The CDR3 nucleotides read TGTGCCAGCAGCTTACAGGGATATAATTCACCCCTCCACTTT. This chain uses TRBV7-2 with TRBJ1-6; TRBD1 might be the D (5 bases). Deletions cut 2 bases from V and 4 bases from J, with 6 bases between. CDR1 SGHTA and CDR2 FQGNSA come from the germline V gene. The CDR3 is made up of 14 amino acids.

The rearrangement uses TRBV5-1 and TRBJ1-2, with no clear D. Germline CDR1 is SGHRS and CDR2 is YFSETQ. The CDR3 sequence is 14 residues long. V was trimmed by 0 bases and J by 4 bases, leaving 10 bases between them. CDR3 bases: TGCGCCAGCAGCTTGGAAGCGGTGGCCTATGGCTACACCTTC. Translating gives CASSLEAVAYGYTF.

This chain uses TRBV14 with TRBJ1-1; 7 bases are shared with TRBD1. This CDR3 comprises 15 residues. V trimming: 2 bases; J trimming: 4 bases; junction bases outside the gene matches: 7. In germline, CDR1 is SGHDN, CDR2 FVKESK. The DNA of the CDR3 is TGTGCCAGCAGCCAACAAAGACAGGGTGGCACTGAAGCTTTCTTT. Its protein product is CASSQQRQGGTEAFF.

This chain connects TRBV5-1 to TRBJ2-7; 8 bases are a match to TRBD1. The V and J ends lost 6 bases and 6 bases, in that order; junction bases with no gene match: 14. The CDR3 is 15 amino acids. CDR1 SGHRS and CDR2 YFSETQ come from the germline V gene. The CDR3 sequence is CASNPPGQGIREQYF. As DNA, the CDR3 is TGCGCCAGCAATCCCCCTGGACAGGGAATTCGCGAGCAGTACTTC. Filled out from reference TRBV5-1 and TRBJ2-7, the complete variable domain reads KAGVTQTPRYLIKTRGQQVTLSCSPISGHRSVSWYQQTPGQGLQFLFEYFSETQRNKGNFPGRFSGRQFSNSRSEMNVSTLELGDSALYLCASNPPGQGIREQYFGPGTRLTVT.

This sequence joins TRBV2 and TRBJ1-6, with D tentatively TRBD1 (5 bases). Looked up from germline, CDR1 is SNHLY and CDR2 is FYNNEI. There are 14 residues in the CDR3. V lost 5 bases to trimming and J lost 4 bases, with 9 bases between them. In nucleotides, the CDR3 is TGTGCCAGCAGTACCCGGGGGTATAATTCACCCCTCCACTTT. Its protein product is CASSTRGYNSPLHF. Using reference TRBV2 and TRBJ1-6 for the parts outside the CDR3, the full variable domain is EPEVTQTPSHQVTQMGQEVILRCVPISNHLYFYWYRQILGQKVEFLVSFYNNEISEKSEIFDDQFSVERPDGSNFTLKIRSTKLEDSAMYFCASSTRGYNSPLHFGNGTRLTVT.

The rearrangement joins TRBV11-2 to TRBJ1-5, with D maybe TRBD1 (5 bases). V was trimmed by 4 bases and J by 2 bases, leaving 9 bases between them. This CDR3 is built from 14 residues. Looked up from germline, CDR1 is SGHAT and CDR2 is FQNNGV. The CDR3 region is CASSSQGGNQPQHF. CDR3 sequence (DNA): TGTGCCAGCAGCTCTCAAGGGGGCAATCAGCCCCAGCATTTT.

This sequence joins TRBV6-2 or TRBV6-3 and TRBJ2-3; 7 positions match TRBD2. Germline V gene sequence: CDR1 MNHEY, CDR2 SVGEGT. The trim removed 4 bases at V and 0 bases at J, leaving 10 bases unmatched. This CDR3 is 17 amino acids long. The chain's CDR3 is CASSFLKAGPSTDTQYF. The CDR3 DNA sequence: TGTGCCAGCAGTTTCTTAAAAGCGGGGCCGAGCACAGATACGCAGTATTTT.

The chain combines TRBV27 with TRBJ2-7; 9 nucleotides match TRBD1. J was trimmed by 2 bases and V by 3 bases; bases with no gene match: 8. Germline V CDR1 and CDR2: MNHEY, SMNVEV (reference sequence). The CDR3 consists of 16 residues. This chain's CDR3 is CASSFWTGVGAYEQYF. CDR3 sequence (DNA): TGTGCCAGCAGTTTCTGGACAGGGGTGGGTGCCTACGAGCAGTACTTC.

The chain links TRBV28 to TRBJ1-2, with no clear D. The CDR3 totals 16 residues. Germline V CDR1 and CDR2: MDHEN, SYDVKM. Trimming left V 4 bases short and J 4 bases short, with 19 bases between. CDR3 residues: CASSYMAGKKGYGYTF. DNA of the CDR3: TGTGCCAGCAGTTACATGGCGGGGAAAAAAGGCTATGGCTACACCTTC.

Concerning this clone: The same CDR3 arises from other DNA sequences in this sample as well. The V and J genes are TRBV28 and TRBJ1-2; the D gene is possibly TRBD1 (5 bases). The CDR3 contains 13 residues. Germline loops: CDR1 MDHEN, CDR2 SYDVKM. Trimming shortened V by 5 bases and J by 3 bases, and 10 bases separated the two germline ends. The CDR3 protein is CASSPGGDYGYTF. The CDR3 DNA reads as TGTGCCAGCAGTCCAGGAGGGGACTATGGCTACACCTTC.

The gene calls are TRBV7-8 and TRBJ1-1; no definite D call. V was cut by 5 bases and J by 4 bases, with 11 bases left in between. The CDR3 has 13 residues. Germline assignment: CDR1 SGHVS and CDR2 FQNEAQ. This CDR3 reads CASSRSARTEAFF. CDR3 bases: TGTGCCAGCAGCCGTTCAGCGCGCACTGAAGCTTTCTTT.

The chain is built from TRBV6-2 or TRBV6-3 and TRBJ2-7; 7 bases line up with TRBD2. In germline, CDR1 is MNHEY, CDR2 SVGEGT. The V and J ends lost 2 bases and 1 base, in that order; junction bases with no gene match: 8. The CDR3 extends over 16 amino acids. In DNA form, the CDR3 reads TGTGCCAGCAGTTACCAAGTGGGAGGGGCATCCTACGAGCAGTACTTC. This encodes CASSYQVGGASYEQYF.

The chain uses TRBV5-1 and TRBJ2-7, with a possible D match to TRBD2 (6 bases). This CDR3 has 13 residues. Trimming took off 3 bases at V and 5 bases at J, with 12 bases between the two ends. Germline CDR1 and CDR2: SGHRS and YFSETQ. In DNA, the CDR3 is TGCGCCAGCAGCTCTGGACTAATCGACGAGCAGTACTTC. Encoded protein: CASSSGLIDEQYF.

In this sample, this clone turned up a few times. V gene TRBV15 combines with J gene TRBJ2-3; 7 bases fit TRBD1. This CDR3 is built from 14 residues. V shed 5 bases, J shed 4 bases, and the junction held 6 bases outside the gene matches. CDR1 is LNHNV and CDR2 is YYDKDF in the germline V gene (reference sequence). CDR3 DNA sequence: TGTGCCACCAGCTTAGTAGGGGGCGCAGATACGCAGTATTTT. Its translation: CATSLVGGADTQYF.

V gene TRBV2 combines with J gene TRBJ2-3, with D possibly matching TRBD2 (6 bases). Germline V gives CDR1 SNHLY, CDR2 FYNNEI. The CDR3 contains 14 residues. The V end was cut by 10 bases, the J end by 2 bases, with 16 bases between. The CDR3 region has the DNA TGTGCCATAGCCAAGGGACTTGACACAGATACGCAGTATTTT. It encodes CAIAKGLDTDTQYF.

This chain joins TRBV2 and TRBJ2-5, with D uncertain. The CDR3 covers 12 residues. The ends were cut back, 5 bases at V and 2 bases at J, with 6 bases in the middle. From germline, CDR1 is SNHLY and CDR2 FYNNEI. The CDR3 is CASSPQQETQYF. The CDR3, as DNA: TGTGCCAGCAGTCCACAGCAAGAGACCCAGTACTTC. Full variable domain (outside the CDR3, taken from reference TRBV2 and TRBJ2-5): EPEVTQTPSHQVTQMGQEVILRCVPISNHLYFYWYRQILGQKVEFLVSFYNNEISEKSEIFDDQFSVERPDGSNFTLKIRSTKLEDSAMYFCASSPQQETQYFGPGTRLLVL.

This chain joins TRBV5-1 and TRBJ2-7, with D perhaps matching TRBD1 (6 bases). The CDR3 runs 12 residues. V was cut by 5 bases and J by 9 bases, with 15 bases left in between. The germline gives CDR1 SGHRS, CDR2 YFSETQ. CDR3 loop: CASSQNRERQYF. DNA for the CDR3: TGCGCCAGCAGTCAAAACAGGGAACGGCAGTACTTC.

Here the CDR3 DNA reads TGTGCCAGCAGCCAATACAGGGGTCAAACTGAAGCTTTCTTT. Translating gives CASSQYRGQTEAFF. This chain uses TRBV7-2 with TRBJ1-1; 7 nucleotides match TRBD1. Germline assignment: CDR1 SGHTA and CDR2 FQGNSA. The CDR3 is made up of 14 amino acids. J gave up 5 bases and V 5 bases, and 8 bases lay outside the gene matches. The variable domain in full, completed from reference TRBV7-2 and TRBJ1-1, reads GAGVSQSPSNKVTEKGKDVELRCDPISGHTALYWYRQSLGQGLEFLIYFQGNSAPDKSGLPSDRFSAERTGGSVSTLTIQRTQQEDSAVYLCASSQYRGQTEAFFGQGTRLTVV.